Presented here are 5 T cell receptor beta chains from one specimen sequenced in a study of blood T cells in healthy people across ages (dated by TCRdb to 2014 to 2015). Receptor libraries were prepared by 5' RACE. Instrument used: Illumina HiSeq 2500. A second PCR of roughly 6 to 11 cycles was run with a J-beta primer mix and a sample-barcoded 5' primer. TCRdb passed the public sequencing reads through fastp at Q25 and MiXCR, retaining productive beta sequences. Each CDR3 protein gets just one entry, which takes the most common genes and DNA from the rows behind it. This sample has 1.5 million or so distinct CDR3 sequences in its table, and approximately 39% of those were observed once. Over 3.5% of the sample is in the top ten clones. The sequenced sample consisted of blood. The receptors derive from a woman between 18 and 29 years old in good health.

The rearrangement joins TRBV12-3 or TRBV12-4 to TRBJ1-2; 9 nucleotides match TRBD1. The CDR3 has 14 residues. The junction had 7 bases not matched to a gene; V was cut back by 6 bases and J by 5 bases. CDR3 DNA: TGTGCCAGCAGACAGACAGGACAGGGGTATGGCTACACCTTC. Its protein is CASRQTGQGYGYTF.

As for this clonotype: One end of the junction fails to match germline, which may point to a read error. The V gene is TRBV7-2, the J gene TRBJ1-5; no firm D call. The CDR3 has 13 residues. Germline loops: CDR1 SGHTA, CDR2 FQGNSA. Here the CDR3 DNA reads TGTGCCAGTAGCTTATGGCCAAATCAGCCCCAGCATTTT. Amino acid sequence: CASSLWPNQPQHF.

This clonotype was recorded only once. A read error is possible here, since a much larger clone lies one base away. The rearrangement joins TRBV6-2 or TRBV6-3 to TRBJ2-5; no reliable D call. Germline V gene data show CDR1 as MNHEY and CDR2 as SVGEGT. The CDR3 consists of 12 residues. Trimming removed 7 bases at V and 0 bases at J, with 6 bases between. The CDR3 nucleotides are TGTGCCAGCAACGCGTACCAAGAGACCCAGTACTTC. It is translated as CASNAYQETQYF.

The rearrangement joins TRBV6-6 to TRBJ1-3, with D unclear. The CDR3 sequence is 15 residues long. V lost 2 bases to trimming and J lost 6 bases, with 14 bases between them. Germline CDR1 and CDR2: MNHNY and SVGAGI (reference sequence). The CDR3 DNA reads as TGTGCCAGCAGTTACCTTGGACGGGGATTAAACACCATATATTTT. Amino acids: CASSYLGRGLNTIYF.

This clonotype has more than one count but fewer than ten. The chain employs TRBV2 and TRBJ2-2; D not resolved. Germline values: CDR1 SNHLY, CDR2 FYNNEI. This CDR3 region has 14 residues. V lost 5 bases and J lost 5, with 12 bases in between. The CDR3 DNA is TGTGCCAGCAGTAAACTGCAGAGGACCGGGGAGCTGTTTTTT. Residues: CASSKLQRTGELFF.